One sample yielded the 17 T cell receptor beta chains listed below, sequenced in a study of a mutant IDH1 vaccine in newly diagnosed glioma. Antigen specificity for these receptors is unknown. Time point given: week 47, end of study. Topical imiquimod accompanied each vaccine dose, which consisted of 300 ug of mutant IDH1 20-mer peptide. The assay was immunoSEQ multiplex PCR, and TCRdb's table has in-frame clones only and misses some. The table has about 34,000 clones, 87% seen once. Here the sequenced sample was PBMCs, taken from a glioma patient whose treatment included an IDH1 peptide vaccine. These receptors came from a woman in her 30s with glioma.

The chain is built from TRBV5-4 and TRBJ2-5; 11 bases fit TRBD2. The CDR3 covers 16 residues. The J segment lost 4 bases and the V segment lost 4 bases, leaving 9 bases of the junction unmatched. Germline V lookup: CDR1 SGHNT, CDR2 YYREEE (reference sequence). The CDR3, as DNA: TGTGCCAGCAGCCGCTCTAGCGGGGGGATCTTAGAGACCCAGTACTTC. Translating it yields CASSRSSGGILETQYF.

CDR3 nucleotides: TGTGCCGGACGGGGCTCATTGAACACCGGGGAGCTGTTTTTT. Its protein product is CAGRGSLNTGELFF. The chain recombines TRBV6-1 with TRBJ2-2; D may be TRBD1 or TRBD2 (5 bases each). This CDR3 has 14 amino acids. Trimming took off 11 bases at V and 1 base at J, with 14 bases between the two ends. Germline CDR1 is MNHNS and CDR2 is SASEGT.

The chain carries TRBV2 and TRBJ2-1; tentatively, D is TRBD1 (5 bases). This CDR3 is built from 14 residues. Trimming took 1 base from V and 4 from J, leaving 8 bases between them. Germline values: CDR1 SNHLY, CDR2 FYNNEI. CDR3 sequence: CASSEGGPYNEQFF. CDR3 nucleotides: TGTGCCAGCAGTGAAGGGGGCCCTTACAATGAGCAGTTCTTC.

This chain links TRBV2 with TRBJ1-2; no clear D gene. Germline V gives CDR1 SNHLY, CDR2 FYNNEI. CDR3 length: 11 amino acids. With 8 bases removed from V and 4 bases from J, the gap between germline ends came to 8 bases. CDR3 DNA sequence: TGTGCCAGCGCCCTTGGCTATGGCTACACCTTC. Its protein product is CASALGYGYTF.

The chain couples TRBV7-2 to TRBJ1-2, with 10 bases lining up with TRBD1. The CDR3 runs to 14 residues. V shed 6 bases, J shed 7 bases, and the junction held 8 bases outside the gene matches. Germline V gives CDR1 SGHTA, CDR2 FQGNSA. This CDR3 is CASSSDRGESGYTF. CDR3 DNA: TGTGCCAGCAGTTCGGACAGGGGGGAGAGTGGCTACACCTTC.

As DNA, the CDR3 is TGTGCCAGCAGTACCGGGACTGCCCGCAATCAGCCCCAGCATTTT. This sequence encodes CASSTGTARNQPQHF. V gene TRBV6-1 combines with J gene TRBJ1-5; TRBD1 is a possible D gene (5 bases). In germline, CDR1 is MNHNS, CDR2 SASEGT. V was cut by 5 bases and J by 2 bases, with 13 bases left in between. The CDR3 contains 15 residues.

V gene TRBV4-3 combines with J gene TRBJ2-2; D call uncertain. Trimming cost V 2 bases and J 6 bases, with 7 bases left between them. CDR3 size: 13 residues. Germline values: CDR1 LGHNA, CDR2 YSLEER. This chain's CDR3 is CASSQSGAGELFF. In nucleotides, the CDR3 is TGCGCCAGCAGCCAATCTGGCGCCGGGGAGCTGTTTTTT.

The rearrangement uses TRBV6-5 and TRBJ2-1; unclear D gene. This CDR3 region has 12 residues. V shed 4 bases and J shed 7 bases, with 8 bases lying between them. CDR1 and CDR2 (germline): MNHEY, SVGAGI. CDR3: CASSSPGNEQFF. The CDR3 DNA is TGTGCCAGCAGTTCCCCTGGAAATGAGCAGTTCTTC.

The chain carries TRBV7-2 and TRBJ2-5; D gene unclear. The CDR3 runs 12 residues. Germline V gene lookup returns CDR1 SGHTA and CDR2 FQGNSA. Trimming took 1 base from V and 5 from J, leaving 5 bases between them. The CDR3 protein is CASSLEVETQYF. CDR3 DNA: TGTGCCAGCAGCTTAGAGGTGGAGACCCAGTACTTC.

This chain connects TRBV4-1 to TRBJ2-3; 12 bases match TRBD2. The V segment lost 4 bases and the J segment 5 bases; nucleotides outside the gene matches: 10. Germline CDR1 MGHRA, CDR2 YSYEKL. The CDR3 length is 17 residues. CDR3 DNA: TGCGCCAGCAGCCGTTTCCTAGCGGGGGGGCTAGGAGATACGCAGTATTTT. It is translated as CASSRFLAGGLGDTQYF.

This clone was counted a single time. The rearrangement uses TRBV5-4 and TRBJ2-7; D gene ambiguous. V gave up 0 bases and J gave up 7 bases, with 11 bases separating them. The germline V gene has CDR1 SGHNT and CDR2 YYREEE (reference sequence). The CDR3 extends over 13 amino acids. CDR3: CASSLDSLREQYF. CDR3 bases: TGTGCCAGCAGCTTGGACAGTCTACGAGAGCAGTACTTC.

This chain uses TRBV19 with TRBJ1-2; 8 bases fit TRBD1. With V trimmed by 8 bases and J by 7 bases, 6 bases remained unmatched. The V gene's germline CDR1 is LNHDA and CDR2 SQIVND (reference sequence). The CDR3 is 12 amino acids. CDR3 sequence reads: CASGGQVPGYTF. The CDR3 DNA reads TGTGCCAGTGGGGGACAGGTCCCTGGCTACACCTTC.

The chain recombines TRBV30 with TRBJ2-6; D unclear. Between the trimmed V and J ends, which lost 4 bases and 1 base, there was a span of 17 bases. The CDR3 extends over 17 amino acids. Per germline, CDR1 GTSNPN and CDR2 SVGIG (reference sequence). CDR3 bases: TGTGCCTGGACCGGACCTTTAAAGGCATCTGGGGCCAACGTCCTGACTTTC. It specifies CAWTGPLKASGANVLTF.

V and J are TRBV5-6 and TRBJ1-6; tentatively, D is TRBD1 (5 bases). The CDR3 spans 12 residues. Germline CDR1 and CDR2: SGHDT and YYEEEE. The ends were cut back, 4 bases at V and 11 bases at J, with 10 bases in the middle. Here the CDR3 DNA reads TGTGCCAGCAGCGAAGGGGTGACACCCCTCCACTTT. Its protein product is CASSEGVTPLHF.

The gene calls are TRBV7-3 and TRBJ2-3; the D is unclear. In germline, CDR1 is SGHTA, CDR2 FQGTGA. The CDR3 contains 15 residues. V gave up 4 bases and J gave up 4 bases, with 15 bases separating them. The CDR3 DNA is TGTGCCAGCAGCTCGTCTTTGGGGTCCGCAGATACGCAGTATTTT. Translated, it gives CASSSSLGSADTQYF.

The chain employs TRBV4-1 and TRBJ2-5, with D possibly TRBD2 on 5 matching bases. The CDR3 runs to 15 residues. Germline V gene lookup returns CDR1 MGHRA and CDR2 YSYEKL. V lost 4 bases, J lost 1 base, and 13 bases lay in between. CDR3 region: CASSRPAGLQETQYF. As DNA, the CDR3 is TGCGCCAGCAGCCGTCCGGCGGGTCTCCAAGAGACCCAGTACTTC.

This chain connects TRBV4-1 to TRBJ2-3; D gene uncertain. The CDR3 is made up of 14 amino acids. Trimming cost V 1 base and J 0 bases, with 5 bases left between them. Looked up from germline, CDR1 is MGHRA and CDR2 is YSYEKL. The CDR3 is CASSQAASTDTQYF. The CDR3 region has the DNA TGCGCCAGCAGCCAAGCGGCGAGCACAGATACGCAGTATTTT.